Presented here are 4 T cell receptor beta chains from one specimen sequenced in a study of cytomegalovirus exposure and HLA in healthy donors. PCR used 60 Vbeta primers and 13 Jbeta primers. The protocol was immunoSEQ multiplex PCR, while the TCRdb copy is restricted to in-frame clones and leaves out a portion. The table includes about 150,000 clones, around 63% detected once. The sample was PBMCs. Source of these receptors: a human donor in good health.

V usage is TRBV10-3 and J usage is TRBJ1-1, with D unresolved. V was clipped by 3 bases and J by 5 bases, with 4 bases between them. The CDR3 is 11 amino acids. The germline V gene has CDR1 ENHRY and CDR2 SYGVKD. In DNA form, the CDR3 reads TGTGCCATCAGTGACGGGACTGAAGCTTTCTTT. Protein product: CAISDGTEAFF.

The chain carries TRBV14 and TRBJ1-5; D possibly corresponds to TRBD1 (6 bases). Per germline, CDR1 SGHDN and CDR2 FVKESK. The CDR3 runs 14 residues. Deletions cut 4 bases from V and 3 bases from J, with 10 bases between. The CDR3 loop reads CASSPQGYNQPQHF. The CDR3 nucleotides read TGTGCCAGCAGCCCACAGGGATACAATCAGCCCCAGCATTTT.

The V call is TRBV4-2, the J call TRBJ2-3; D ambiguous. Germline V gene sequence: CDR1 LGHNA, CDR2 YNFKEQ. This CDR3 is built from 13 residues. V gave up 0 bases and J gave up 1 base, with 2 bases separating them. The CDR3 region has the DNA TGTGCCAGCAGCCAAGACGGCACAGATACGCAGTATTTT. It encodes CASSQDGTDTQYF.

The chain has TRBV11-3 and TRBJ2-3; the match to TRBD2 covers 9 bases. CDR1 SGHNT and CDR2 YENEEA come from the germline V gene. This CDR3 has 16 residues. The V segment lost 1 base and the J segment 2 bases; nucleotides outside the gene matches: 4. CDR3 loop: CASSLGLAGSTDTQYF. The DNA for the CDR3 is TGTGCCAGCAGCTTAGGCCTAGCGGGGTCCACAGATACGCAGTATTTT.